A selection of T cell receptor beta chains follows, all from one sample in a study of T cell repertoires in cytomegalovirus infection. One entry per CDR3 protein results from TCRdb running MiXCR on the reads. The sample holds hundreds of thousands of distinct CDR3 sequences, under 20% seen once. The sample was PBMCs. The receptors shown here come from a human donor in good health (CMV status not recorded). Some clones in this sample may be carry-over from other donors' samples. The CDR3 runs from the conserved cysteine through the conserved F or W. D genes are given only for firm matches. Expanded clones get a size class; other rows say once, few or many, or leave the size out.

TGTGCCAGCAGCTCAACCGCTTCAGGGTGGACCGGGGAGCTGTTTTTT | CASSSTASGWTGELFF | . | TRBJ2-2 | . | TRBV7-9
TGTGCCACCAGCACCAATCTACAGGGGGTAGCTGAGCAGTTCTTC | CATSTNLQGVAEQFF | TRBD1 | TRBJ2-1 | . | TRBV15
TGTGCCAGCAGCCCGCGGACTAGTGGGGGGGAGACCCAGTACTTC | CASSPRTSGGETQYF | TRBD2 | TRBJ2-5 | many | TRBV11-2
TGTGCCAGCGGCCTCAATTTACGCGAGCAGTACTTC | CASGLNLREQYF | . | TRBJ2-7 | few | TRBV2
TGTGCCAGCAGTCAGGATACAGGGGTTAATCAGCCCCAGCATTTT | CASSQDTGVNQPQHF | TRBD1 | TRBJ1-5 | once | TRBV28
TGTGCCAGCAGGTCGAACGACAGGGGGTATGGCTACACCTTC | CASRSNDRGYGYTF | TRBD1 | TRBJ1-2 | . | TRBV5-4
TGTGCCAGCAGTGATTGGCTAGGTTCCTACGAGCAGTACTTC | CASSDWLGSYEQYF | . | TRBJ2-7 | . | TRBV2
TGTGCCAGCAGTGAAAGGGGTGGGACTAGCGGGCCTCAAGAGACCCAGTACTTC | CASSERGGTSGPQETQYF | TRBD2 | TRBJ2-5 | . | TRBV2
TGCAGCGTTGGGGACAGGGGGTCTGGAAACACCATATATTTT | CSVGDRGSGNTIYF | TRBD1 | TRBJ1-3 | . | TRBV29-1
TGCGCCAGCAGCTTCAGACAGACAGATACGAAGAACACTGAAGCTTTCTTT | CASSFRQTDTKNTEAFF | . | TRBJ1-1 | . | TRBV4-1
TGTGCCAGCTCGGAGAGGACGGGCGAAAAACTGTTTTTT | CASSERTGEKLFF | . | TRBJ1-4 | many | TRBV7-2
TGTGCCAGCAGGAGCTCGGGACAGGGGACATACAATGAGCAGTTCTTC | CASRSSGQGTYNEQFF | TRBD1 | TRBJ2-1 | . | TRBV28
TGCGCCAGCAGCCAAGACCCTTTTACAGCCTCTGGGGCCAACGTCCTGACTTTC | CASSQDPFTASGANVLTF | . | TRBJ2-6 | . | TRBV4-1
TGTGCCAGCAGTTCCCTGGGGAGGACCCGAAACGAGCAGTACTTC | CASSSLGRTRNEQYF | . | TRBJ2-7 | . | TRBV6-2/TRBV6-3
TGTGCCAGCAGTTCCGGAGGAGCAGGGGGTAGGGATGAGCAGTTCTTC | CASSSGGAGGRDEQFF | TRBD1 | TRBJ2-1 | many | TRBV28
TGTGCCAGCAGCTTAGACAACTCGAACACCGGGGAGCTGTTTTTT | CASSLDNSNTGELFF | . | TRBJ2-2 | many | TRBV7-2
TGTGCCAGCAGCTTGGCAGGGCGGGGGGACAATGAGCAGTTCTTC | CASSLAGRGDNEQFF | TRBD2 | TRBJ2-1 | . | TRBV5-6
TGTGCCAGCAGCCGCCGGGACGGAAGTAATGAAAAACTGTTTTTT | CASSRRDGSNEKLFF | . | TRBJ1-4 | many | TRBV5-6
TGTGCCAGCAGCCAAGGGACAGGGCAGTTCTACGAGCAGTACTTC | CASSQGTGQFYEQYF | TRBD1 | TRBJ2-7 | . | TRBV4-2
TGTGCCAGCAGTCACTCGAAAGCAGGTGATGGCTACGAGCAGTACTTC | CASSHSKAGDGYEQYF | . | TRBJ2-7 | . | TRBV6-6
TGCGCCAGCAGCCAAGATTGGAGTTCTTCCGGGGAGCTGTTTTTT | CASSQDWSSSGELFF | . | TRBJ2-2 | few | TRBV4-3
TGCGCCAGCAGCCAATCGGTCGGAGCGCAGTATTTT | CASSQSVGAQYF | . | TRBJ2-3 | . | TRBV4-1
TGTGCCAGCAGCCGTGAGGGGGTGACCGGGGAGCTGTTTTTT | CASSREGVTGELFF | . | TRBJ2-2 | . | TRBV7-9
TGTGCCAGCACCGGGGGCGCTGCGGGGGGCAATGAGCAGTTCTTC | CASTGGAAGGNEQFF | TRBD2 | TRBJ2-1 | . | TRBV28
TGTGCCAGCAGCCTCACGGCCGGGACTCGGAATTCACCCCTCCACTTT | CASSLTAGTRNSPLHF | . | TRBJ1-6 | many | TRBV7-9
TGCGCCAGCAGCCAAGTCCCCGGGACAGGGTACGATGAGCAGTTCTTC | CASSQVPGTGYDEQFF | TRBD1 | TRBJ2-1 | . | TRBV4-1
TGTGCCAGCAGCCACCGGCTAGTTGATAATGAGCAGTTCTTC | CASSHRLVDNEQFF | . | TRBJ2-1 | many | TRBV14
TGTGCCAGCAGCTTAGCGGCAGGGAGTCCTGGCTACACCTTC | CASSLAAGSPGYTF | . | TRBJ1-2 | many | TRBV7-6
TGTGCCAGCAGCCAAGAGGCAGCCTATAATTCACCCCTCCACTTT | CASSQEAAYNSPLHF | . | TRBJ1-6 | many | TRBV14